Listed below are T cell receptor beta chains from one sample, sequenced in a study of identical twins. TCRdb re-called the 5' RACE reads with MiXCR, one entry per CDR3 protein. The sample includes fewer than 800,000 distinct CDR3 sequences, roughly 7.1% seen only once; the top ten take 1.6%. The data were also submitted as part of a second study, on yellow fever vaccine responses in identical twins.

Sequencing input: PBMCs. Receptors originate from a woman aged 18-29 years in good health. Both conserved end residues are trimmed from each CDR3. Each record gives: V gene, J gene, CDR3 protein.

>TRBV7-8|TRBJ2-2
ASSFAGVGELF
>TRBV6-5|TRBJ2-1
ASSYSPQGKYNEQF
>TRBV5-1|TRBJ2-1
ASSFRDRGMDEQF
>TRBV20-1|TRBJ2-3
SARWGVAEDTQY
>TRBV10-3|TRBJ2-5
ASLRDGRETQY
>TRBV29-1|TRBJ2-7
SVSGSFEQY
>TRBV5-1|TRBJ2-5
ASSLVAQRETQY
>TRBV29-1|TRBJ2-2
SGRTGRGGELF
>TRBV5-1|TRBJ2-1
ASSRNPGTSGLDEQF
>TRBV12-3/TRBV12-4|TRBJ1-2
ASSLDLMAGYT
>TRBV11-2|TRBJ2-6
ASSPSTPTEEGANVLT
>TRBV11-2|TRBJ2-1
ASSPAPNEQF
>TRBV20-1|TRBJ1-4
SASHRNRDSVGEKLF
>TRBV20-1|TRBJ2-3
SAPLGLSAQY
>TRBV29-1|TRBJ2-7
SVETRDRGTYEQY
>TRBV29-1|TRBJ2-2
SVATSTGNTGELF
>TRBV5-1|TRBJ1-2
ASSSMGQDKGYT
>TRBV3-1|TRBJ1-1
ASNAGTANTEAF
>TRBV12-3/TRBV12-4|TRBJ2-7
ASSLGGPYEQY
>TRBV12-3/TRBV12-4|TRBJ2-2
ASSTRENTGELF
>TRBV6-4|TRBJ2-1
ASSETGNTVDEQF
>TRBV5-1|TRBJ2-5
ASSLASGKETQY
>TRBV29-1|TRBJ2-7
SVELAKYEQY
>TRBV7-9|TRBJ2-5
ASSLTHGGRAGKETQY
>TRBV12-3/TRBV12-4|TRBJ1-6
ASSDRDRGYNSPLH
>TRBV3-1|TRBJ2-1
ASSRGKDYVLEQF
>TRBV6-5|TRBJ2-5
ASSYYGTAQETQY
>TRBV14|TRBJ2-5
ASSQGGSTRGTQY
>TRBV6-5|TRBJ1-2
ASSYSMYSGGGYT
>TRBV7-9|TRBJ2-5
ASSDPGQGQIQETQY
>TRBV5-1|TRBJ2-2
ASSFGTDTGELF
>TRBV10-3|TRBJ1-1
ATNRAMNTEAF
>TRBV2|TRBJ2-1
ASSQEINEQF
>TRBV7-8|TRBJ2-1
ASRLSGGAYNEQF
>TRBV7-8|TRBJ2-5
ASSPRTSRNQETQY
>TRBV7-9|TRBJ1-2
ASSLAGSGEDGYT
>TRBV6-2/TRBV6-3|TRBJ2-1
ASTLLPGLAVNEQF
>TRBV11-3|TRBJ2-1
ASSPEGVTYNEQF
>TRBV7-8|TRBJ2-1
ASSLAGQGYNEQF
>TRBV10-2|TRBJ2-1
ASRGASGGRSYNEQF
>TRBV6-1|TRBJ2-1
ASSIAGVRNEQF
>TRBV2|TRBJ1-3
ASSSDISGNTIY
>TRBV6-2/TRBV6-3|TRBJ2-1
ASSRVRKTGGAEQF
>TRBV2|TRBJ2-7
ASSEGLAGRYEQY
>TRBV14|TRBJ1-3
ASSQVGPSIGNTIY
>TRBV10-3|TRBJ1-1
AISVRAQEEAF
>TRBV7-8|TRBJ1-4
ASSFDRATNEKLF
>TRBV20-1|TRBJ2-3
SARAGGTDTQY
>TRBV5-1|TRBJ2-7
ASSLDGNSYEQY
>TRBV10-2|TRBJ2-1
ASSFLGGDEQF
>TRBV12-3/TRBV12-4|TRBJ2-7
ASSFWVSGQGAYEQY
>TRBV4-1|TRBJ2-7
ASSQLLGPLVNEQY
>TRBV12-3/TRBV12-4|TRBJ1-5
ASSPRNQSQH
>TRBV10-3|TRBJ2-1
AISESAEPVYNEQF
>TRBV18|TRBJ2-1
ASSPSSTGGVNEQF
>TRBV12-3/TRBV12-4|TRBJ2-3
ASSSGSRYTDTQY
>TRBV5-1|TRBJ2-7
ASSQAGETYEQY
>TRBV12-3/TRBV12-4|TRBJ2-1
ASRKTSGENSYNEQF
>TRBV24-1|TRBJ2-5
ATSVQETQY